Below are 11 T cell receptor beta chains sequenced from a single sample in a study of T cell clonotyping in hematopoietic cell transplantation. The table came from immunoSEQ multiplex PCR; TCRdb's copy has only in-frame clones and leaves some out. The sample lists about 29,000 clones, around 90% occurring once. Sample: PBMCs, taken 100 days after allogeneic stem cell transplant. The origin of the receptors is a female patient aged 50-59 years who had an allogeneic stem cell transplant from a related donor, so the T cells may come from the graft donor. Some clones in this sample may be carry-over from other donors' samples.

V and J are TRBV19 and TRBJ1-2; D remains ambiguous. Looked up from germline, CDR1 is LNHDA and CDR2 is SQIVND (reference sequence). V gave up 5 bases and J gave up 7 bases, with 11 bases separating them. The CDR3 runs 12 residues. The CDR3 here is CASSSGSGGYTF. Written as DNA, the CDR3 is TGTGCCAGTAGTTCGGGTTCCGGTGGCTACACCTTC.

The gene calls are TRBV7-3 and TRBJ1-6; 7 bases fit TRBD1. The CDR3 sequence is 16 residues long. Germline lookup yields CDR1 SGHTA and CDR2 FQGTGA. The V segment lost 3 bases and the J segment 10 bases; nucleotides outside the gene matches: 12. CDR3 bases: TGTGCCAGCAGCTTCATTACGCAGGGGGTAAGCTCACCCCTCCACTTT. Translated, it gives CASSFITQGVSSPLHF.

The gene calls are TRBV29-1 and TRBJ1-4; D unresolved. Germline V gene lookup returns CDR1 SQVTM and CDR2 ANQGSEA. V lost 4 bases to trimming and J lost 8 bases, with 11 bases between them. The CDR3 extends over 12 amino acids. The CDR3 sequence: CSVVTSQEKLFF. CDR3 DNA: TGCAGCGTTGTGACGAGTCAGGAAAAACTGTTTTTT. The whole variable domain, remainder taken from reference TRBV29-1 and TRBJ1-4, is SAVISQKPSRDICQRGTSLTIQCQVDSQVTMMFWYRQQPGQSLTLIATANQGSEATYESGFVIDKFPISRPNLTFSTLTVSNMSPEDSSIYLCSVVTSQEKLFFGSGTQLSVL.

This chain joins TRBV5-6 and TRBJ1-2, with 9 bases matching TRBD1. Germline V gene sequence: CDR1 SGHDT, CDR2 YYEEEE. The CDR3 covers 14 residues. The junction had 8 bases not matched to a gene; V was cut back by 3 bases and J by 8 bases. This chain's CDR3 is CASSSTGGIGGYTF. The CDR3, as DNA: TGTGCCAGCAGCTCGACAGGGGGGATTGGGGGCTACACCTTC. The full variable domain, in which reference TRBV5-6 and TRBJ1-2 provide the parts outside the CDR3, is DAGVTQSPTHLIKTRGQQVTLRCSPKSGHDTVSWYQQALGQGPQFIFQYYEEEERQRGNFPDRFSGHQFPNYSSELNVNALLLGDSALYLCASSSTGGIGGYTFGSGTRLTVV.

This clone was seen only once. The chain recombines TRBV4-1 with TRBJ2-3; D remains ambiguous. Germline V gene lookup returns CDR1 MGHRA and CDR2 YSYEKL. Trimming took 5 bases from V and 1 from J, leaving 13 bases between them. This CDR3 region has 15 residues. The CDR3, as DNA: TGCGCCAGCAGCGAACGGGTGGCAGGCACAGATACGCAGTATTTT. Translation: CASSERVAGTDTQYF.

The genes are TRBV19 and TRBJ1-2, with 9 nucleotides matching TRBD1. This CDR3 spans 14 amino acids. Germline assignment: CDR1 LNHDA and CDR2 SQIVND (reference sequence). J lost 8 bases, V lost 7 bases, and 11 bases had no gene match. The CDR3 DNA follows: TGTGCCAGTATTCCACAGGGGGCATATGGCGGCTACACCTTC. Amino acid sequence: CASIPQGAYGGYTF.

This clone has only one observation. The chain recombines TRBV2 with TRBJ1-5, with D uncertain. CDR3 length: 15 residues. Germline V CDR1 and CDR2: SNHLY, FYNNEI. V lost 3 bases to trimming and J lost 2 bases, with 11 bases between them. CDR3 sequence: CASSDRRGGNQPQHF. The CDR3 nucleotides are TGTGCCAGCAGTGATCGGCGAGGCGGCAATCAGCCCCAGCATTTT.

The V gene is TRBV6-1, the J gene TRBJ2-7; 10 bases match TRBD1. Germline CDR1 is MNHNS and CDR2 is SASEGT. The CDR3 sequence is 15 residues long. The ends lost 6 bases at V and 5 bases at J; junction bases unmatched: 10. The CDR3 reads CASRPVGQGVHEQYF. CDR3 nucleotide sequence: TGTGCCAGCAGACCCGTCGGACAGGGGGTCCACGAGCAGTACTTC.

The chain combines TRBV19 with TRBJ2-3; D remains ambiguous. The germline gives CDR1 LNHDA, CDR2 SQIVND (reference sequence). The ends were cut back, 0 bases at V and 2 bases at J, with 12 bases in the middle. CDR3 length: 16 residues. The CDR3 DNA reads TGTGCCAGTAGTATAGATTACGACCGATACACAGATACGCAGTATTTT. Its protein product is CASSIDYDRYTDTQYF.

The chain uses TRBV7-9 and TRBJ2-1; 10 bases match TRBD2. Looked up from germline, CDR1 is SEHNR and CDR2 is FQNEAQ (reference sequence). V was clipped by 6 bases and J by 3 bases; unmatched bases: 5. The CDR3 totals 15 residues. CDR3 region: CASSRAGGIYNEQFF. CDR3 nucleotides: TGTGCCAGCAGTAGAGCGGGGGGGATCTACAATGAGCAGTTCTTC.

The chain carries TRBV28 and TRBJ1-1; D is uncertain. V lost 5 bases and J lost 2, with 6 bases in between. CDR1 and CDR2 from the germline V gene are MDHEN and SYDVKM. This CDR3 region has 12 residues. CDR3 loop: CASSITNTEAFF. The DNA of the CDR3 is TGTGCCAGCAGTATTACCAACACTGAAGCTTTCTTT. The entire variable domain, with the rest obtained from reference TRBV28 and TRBJ1-1, is as follows: DVKVTQSSRYLVKRTGEKVFLECVQDMDHENMFWYRQDPGLGLRLIYFSYDVKMKEKGDIPEGYSVSREKKERFSLILESASTNQTSMYLCASSITNTEAFFGQGTRLTVV.